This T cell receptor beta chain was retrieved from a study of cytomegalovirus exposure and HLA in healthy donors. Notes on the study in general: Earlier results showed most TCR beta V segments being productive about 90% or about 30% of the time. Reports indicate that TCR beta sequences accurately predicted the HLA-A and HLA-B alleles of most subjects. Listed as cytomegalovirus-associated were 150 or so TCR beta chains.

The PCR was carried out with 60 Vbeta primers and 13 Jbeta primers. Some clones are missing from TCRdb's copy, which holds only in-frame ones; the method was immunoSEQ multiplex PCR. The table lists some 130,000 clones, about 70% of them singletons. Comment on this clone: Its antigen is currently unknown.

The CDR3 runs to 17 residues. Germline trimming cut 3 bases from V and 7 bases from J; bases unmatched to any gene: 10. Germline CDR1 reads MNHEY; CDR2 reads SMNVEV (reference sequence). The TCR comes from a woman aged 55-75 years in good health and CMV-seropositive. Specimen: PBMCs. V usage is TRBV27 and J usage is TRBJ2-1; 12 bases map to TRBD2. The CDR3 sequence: CASSLILTSGRINEQFF. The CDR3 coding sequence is TGTGCCAGCAGTTTGATCTTAACTAGCGGGAGGATAAATGAGCAGTTCTTC.